The 28 T cell receptor beta chains below come from one sample, sequenced in a study of identical twins. MiXCR, run by TCRdb on the 5' RACE reads, gives a single entry per CDR3 protein. There are fewer than 350,000 distinct CDR3 sequences in the sample; under 9.5% occur only once, and 2% to 2.5% lies in the top ten. A further study also used this sample, focusing on yellow fever vaccine responses in identical twins.

Sequencing was performed on memory (CD45RO+) T cells sorted from blood. These receptors were collected from a woman younger than 35 in good health.

The chain employs TRBV6-1 and TRBJ2-1; tentative D call: TRBD2 (6 bases). Trimming took 3 bases from V and 7 from J, leaving 13 bases between them. The CDR3 has 14 residues. The germline V gene has CDR1 MNHNS and CDR2 SASEGT. This CDR3 is CASSDGPRGNEQFF. The CDR3, as DNA: TGTGCCAGCAGTGACGGCCCCCGGGGGAATGAGCAGTTCTTC.

This clonotype was detected only a few times. The rearrangement joins TRBV6-1 to TRBJ2-7; D possibly corresponds to TRBD1 (6 bases). CDR1 MNHNS and CDR2 SASEGT come from the germline V gene. V was trimmed by 6 bases and J by 1 base, leaving 13 bases between them. The CDR3 consists of 14 residues. In DNA form, the CDR3 reads TGTGCCAGCAGCCCTATTGGACAGTCCTACGAGCAGTACGTC. Amino acids: CASSPIGQSYEQYV.

This clonotype was found a few times. V gene TRBV3-1 combines with J gene TRBJ1-3; 9 bases fit TRBD1. There are 16 residues in the CDR3. J was trimmed by 0 bases and V by 4 bases; bases with no gene match: 4. Germline CDR1 reads LGHDT; CDR2 reads YNNKEL (reference sequence). CDR3 loop: CASSPDRGISGNTIYF. CDR3 nucleotide sequence: TGTGCCAGCAGCCCCGACAGGGGGATCTCTGGAAACACCATATATTTT.

This clonotype came up a few times. J is TRBJ2-2 and V is TRBV6-4; tentative D call: TRBD1 (6 bases). The length of the CDR3 is 16 residues. Germline V CDR1 and CDR2: MRHNA, SNTAGT. V lost 0 bases, J lost 1 base, and 9 bases lay in between. CDR3 nucleotides: TGTGCCAGCAGTGACTCCCCGGGACAGAACACCGGGGAGCTGTTTTTT. This codes for CASSDSPGQNTGELFF.

The chain uses TRBV18 and TRBJ2-1; D ambiguous. Germline V gene data show CDR1 as KGHSH and CDR2 as LQKENI. Trimming stripped 0 bases from V and 0 bases from J, with 18 bases between. The CDR3 has 19 amino acids. In DNA, the CDR3 is TGTGCCAGCTCACCACCGAAAGAGACCTTCAAGTTCTCCTACAATGAGCAGTTCTTC. Residues: CASSPPKETFKFSYNEQFF.

The gene calls are TRBV27 and TRBJ2-7, with D possibly called TRBD1 or TRBD2 (5 bases each). Germline CDR1 is MNHEY and CDR2 is SMNVEV (reference sequence). The CDR3 has 14 amino acids. Trimming shortened V by 4 bases and J by 1 base, and 11 bases separated the two germline ends. In DNA form, the CDR3 reads TGTGCCAGCAGTTACACTGGGGGTTCCTACGAGCAGTACTTC. It codes for CASSYTGGSYEQYF.

This clonotype has ten or more counts. CDR3 nucleotides: TGCAGCGTTGGGAGGGCTGACAATGAGCAGTTCTTC. Its protein is CSVGRADNEQFF. V is TRBV29-1 and J is TRBJ2-1, with a possible D match to TRBD2 (6 bases). V dropped 4 bases and J dropped 5 bases, with 9 bases sitting between them. Germline values: CDR1 SQVTM, CDR2 ANQGSEA. This CDR3 spans 12 amino acids.

This clonotype was seen at least ten times. The CDR3 DNA is TGCAGCGTTGGGGAGGGTCGGGGCTATGGCTACACCTTC. Amino acid sequence: CSVGEGRGYGYTF. The J gene is TRBJ1-2, the V gene TRBV29-1; D uncertain. The V gene's germline CDR1 is SQVTM and CDR2 ANQGSEA. There are 13 residues in the CDR3. V lost 4 bases and J lost 4, with 13 bases in between.

The chain couples TRBV5-1 to TRBJ1-6, with TRBD1 as a possible D gene (6 bases). The V and J ends lost 5 bases and 0 bases respectively, with 12 bases between them. The CDR3 consists of 16 residues. Germline V gene sequence: CDR1 SGHRS, CDR2 YFSETQ. CDR3 nucleotide sequence: TGCGCCAGCAGTCTTACAGGGAGCTCCTATAATTCACCCCTCCACTTT. Translating gives CASSLTGSSYNSPLHF. Supplemented by reference TRBV5-1 and TRBJ1-6, the full variable domain reads KAGVTQTPRYLIKTRGQQVTLSCSPISGHRSVSWYQQTPGQGLQFLFEYFSETQRNKGNFPGRFSGRQFSNSRSEMNVSTLELGDSALYLCASSLTGSSYNSPLHFGNGTRLTVT.

This clonotype was counted only a few times. The chain joins TRBV27 to TRBJ1-2; no firm D call. V was clipped by 4 bases and J by 3 bases, with 12 bases between them. The CDR3 loop spans 14 amino acids. Per germline, CDR1 MNHEY and CDR2 SMNVEV (reference sequence). The CDR3 DNA is TGTGCCAGCAGTTCAAGCACTACCCACTATGGCTACACCTTC. Translated: CASSSSTTHYGYTF.

The chain couples TRBV7-2 to TRBJ2-7; possible D gene TRBD1, 6 bases. The CDR3 is 16 amino acids. Per germline, CDR1 SGHTA and CDR2 FQGNSA. Trimming removed 0 bases from V and 2 bases from J, with 14 bases in between. The chain's CDR3 is CASSLAGTTPPYEQYF. CDR3 sequence (DNA): TGTGCCAGCAGCTTAGCGGGGACAACACCGCCCTACGAGCAGTACTTC. Based on the CDR3 plus reference TRBV7-2 and TRBJ2-7, the full variable domain is GAGVSQSPSNKVTEKGKDVELRCDPISGHTALYWYRQSLGQGLEFLIYFQGNSAPDKSGLPSDRFSAERTGGSVSTLTIQRTQQEDSAVYLCASSLAGTTPPYEQYFGPGTRLTVT.

This clonotype occurred a few times. The V gene is TRBV7-9, the J gene TRBJ2-5; TRBD1 agrees at 8 bases. V was clipped by 2 bases and J by 5 bases; unmatched bases: 4. CDR3 length equals 14 residues. Germline-derived CDR1 and CDR2 are SEHNR and FQNEAQ (reference sequence). The CDR3 region is CASSLQGARETQYF. The CDR3 DNA is TGTGCCAGCAGCTTACAGGGGGCGCGTGAGACCCAGTACTTC.

This clonotype was detected ten times or more. The V and J genes are TRBV12-3 or TRBV12-4 and TRBJ2-1; 7 bases agree with TRBD2. The CDR3 sequence is 15 residues long. Trimming cost V 7 bases and J 5 bases; bases outside gene matches: 11. The CDR3 nucleotides read TGTGCCAGCATTCACTACGGGACTACTAACAATGAGCAGTTCTTC. Protein: CASIHYGTTNNEQFF.

This clonotype was counted many times. This chain joins TRBV12-3 or TRBV12-4 and TRBJ1-2, with TRBD1 as a possible D gene (6 bases). The CDR3 length is 15 residues. V was trimmed by 1 base and J by 6 bases, leaving 15 bases between them. CDR3 in DNA: TGTGCCAGCAGTTTAGATCAGGGGCAAGAGGATGGCTACACCTTC. Protein product: CASSLDQGQEDGYTF.

The CDR3 sequence: CASSQDAGGVSTGELFF. In DNA, the CDR3 is TGTGCCAGCAGCCAAGACGCCGGGGGAGTAAGCACCGGGGAGCTGTTTTTT. The chain combines TRBV3-1 with TRBJ2-2; the D gene is possibly TRBD2 (6 bases). The V gene's germline CDR1 is LGHDT and CDR2 YNNKEL (reference sequence). There are 17 residues in the CDR3. The V end was cut by 0 bases, the J end by 4 bases, with 15 bases between.

This clonotype was seen many times. The genes are TRBV5-1 and TRBJ2-3, with 14 positions matching TRBD2. Per germline, CDR1 SGHRS and CDR2 YFSETQ. J was trimmed by 4 bases and V by 4 bases; bases with no gene match: 5. The CDR3 is 16 amino acids. This CDR3 is CASSGGTSGSSDTQYF. Here the CDR3 DNA reads TGCGCCAGCAGCGGTGGGACTAGCGGGAGTTCAGATACGCAGTATTTT.

This sequence joins TRBV6-1 and TRBJ2-4; TRBD2 aligns across 7 bases. Germline-derived CDR1 and CDR2 are MNHNS and SASEGT. The ends lost 6 bases at V and 8 bases at J; junction bases unmatched: 10. This CDR3 comprises 14 residues. The CDR3 sequence is CASSRVTGGDIQYF. CDR3 DNA sequence: TGTGCCAGCAGCCGTGTAACGGGAGGCGACATTCAGTACTTC.

This clonotype was counted between two and nine times. The V gene is TRBV14, the J gene TRBJ2-6; a possible D gene is TRBD1 (5 bases). In germline, CDR1 is SGHDN, CDR2 FVKESK. V gave up 4 bases and J gave up 2 bases, with 15 bases separating them. This CDR3 contains 17 residues. CDR3 bases: TGTGCCAGCAGCCCCAGGGTTTTACCCACTGGGGCCAACGTCCTGACTTTC. Translating gives CASSPRVLPTGANVLTF. Together with reference TRBV14 and TRBJ2-6, the CDR3 gives the full variable domain: EAGVTQFPSHSVIEKGQTVTLRCDPISGHDNLYWYRRVMGKEIKFLLHFVKESKQDESGMPNNRFLAERTGGTYSTLKVQPAELEDSGVYFCASSPRVLPTGANVLTFGAGSRLTVL.

This chain links TRBV20-1 with TRBJ1-4, with a weak D call TRBD1 (6 bases). Trimming took off 0 bases at V and 7 bases at J, with 9 bases between the two ends. This CDR3 region has 13 residues. Germline loops: CDR1 DFQATT, CDR2 SNEGSKA (reference sequence). CDR3 protein: CSAREGGAEKLFF. For the CDR3, the DNA is TGCAGTGCTAGAGAGGGGGGGGCTGAAAAACTGTTTTTT.

Ten or more counts support this clonotype. V gene TRBV18 combines with J gene TRBJ2-2; D is unresolved. The CDR3 sequence is 17 residues long. Germline loops: CDR1 KGHSH, CDR2 LQKENI. The V and J ends lost 4 bases and 0 bases respectively, with 15 bases between them. CDR3 protein: CASSLVHSFANTGELFF. CDR3 nucleotides: TGTGCCAGCTCACTTGTCCACTCGTTCGCGAACACCGGGGAGCTGTTTTTT.

Only a few counts were recorded for this clonotype. The J gene is TRBJ2-1, the V gene TRBV7-3; 8 nucleotides agree with TRBD2. Trimming cost V 4 bases and J 7 bases; bases outside gene matches: 9. Germline-derived CDR1 and CDR2 are SGHTA and FQGTGA. The CDR3 totals 15 residues. The CDR3 DNA is TGTGCCAGCAGCTCGGCGGGAGGCCCCGCTAATGAGCAGTTCTTC. Encoded protein: CASSSAGGPANEQFF.

This clonotype turned up a few times. The junction and the germline gene differ at one end; a read error may be behind it. The chain carries TRBV18 and TRBJ1-1; D not resolved. Per the germline V gene, CDR1 is KGHSH and CDR2 is LQKENI. The CDR3 sequence is 14 residues long. CDR3 in DNA: TGTGCCAGCTTACCAGCTGACCCGAACACTGAAGCTTTCTTT. Translating it yields CASLPADPNTEAFF.

This clonotype was counted only a few times. The junction differs from germline at one of its ends, possibly a read error. This chain connects TRBV29-1 to TRBJ2-7; 10 bases map to TRBD1. In germline, CDR1 is SQVTM, CDR2 ANQGSEA. This CDR3 region has 12 residues. The CDR3 protein is CSVEGQGQSRRF. The CDR3 DNA reads as TGCAGCGTTGAGGGACAGGGGCAATCAAGGCGATTC.

The sample holds many counts of this clonotype. The rearrangement links TRBV24-1 to TRBJ2-2; D gene ambiguous. CDR1 and CDR2 (germline): KGHDR, SFDVKD. Trimming took 7 bases from V and 5 from J, leaving 7 bases between them. The CDR3 is 12 amino acids. The CDR3 sequence: CATRDATGELFF. For the CDR3, the DNA is TGTGCCACCAGGGACGCTACCGGGGAGCTGTTTTTT.

There are many counts of this clonotype. The chain combines TRBV6-5 with TRBJ2-6, with D uncertain. V lost 2 bases, J lost 4 bases, and 6 bases lay in between. The length of the CDR3 is 14 residues. In germline, CDR1 is MNHEY, CDR2 SVGAGI. This CDR3 is CASSYVSGANVLTF. The CDR3 DNA sequence: TGTGCCAGCAGTTACGTGAGCGGGGCCAACGTCCTGACTTTC.

This clonotype was seen a few times. The chain employs TRBV20-1 and TRBJ1-3; D is unclear. Looked up from germline, CDR1 is DFQATT and CDR2 is SNEGSKA (reference sequence). This CDR3 spans 13 amino acids. V lost 1 base, J lost 7 bases, and 11 bases lay in between. In nucleotides, the CDR3 is TGCAGTGCTAGAGGTGCCAGGAGCAACACCATATATTTT. Amino acid sequence: CSARGARSNTIYF.

The rearrangement links TRBV7-2 to TRBJ2-2, with 10 bases matching TRBD2. Germline V gives CDR1 SGHTA, CDR2 FQGNSA. The V and J ends lost 0 bases and 6 bases, in that order; junction bases with no gene match: 7. The CDR3 loop spans 17 amino acids. The CDR3 loop is CASSLARLAGVAGELFF. DNA of the CDR3: TGTGCCAGCAGCTTAGCGCGCCTAGCGGGAGTGGCCGGGGAGCTGTTTTTT.

This clonotype was counted a few times. The chain links TRBV6-5 to TRBJ2-7, with D possibly matching TRBD2 (5 bases). Trimming removed 2 bases from V and 5 bases from J, with 7 bases in between. From germline, CDR1 is MNHEY and CDR2 SVGAGI. This CDR3 contains 12 residues. The CDR3: CASSYAGNEQYV. The CDR3 DNA is TGTGCCAGCAGTTACGCCGGGAACGAGCAGTACGTC.